This T cell receptor (beta chain) comes out of a study of identical twins. General study results and limits: Twin-shared out-of-frame alpha sequences were enriched for low generation probability. Weaker excess twin sharing was observed in beta out-of-frame sequences. For monozygotic twins, models underestimated out-of-frame TCR alpha sharing.

The CDR3 spans 15 residues. From germline, CDR1 is PRHDT and CDR2 FYEKMQ (reference sequence). V was clipped by 4 bases and J by 6 bases; unmatched bases: 11. This clonotype was detected only a few times. Its antigen remains unknown. A universal primer site arose from template switching, and cDNA bore unique molecular identifiers. MiXCR, applied by TCRdb to the 5' RACE reads, yields one record per CDR3 protein. The data hold about 430,000 distinct CDR3 sequences, with approximately 17% observed a single time. The genes are TRBV13 and TRBJ2-7, with 8 bases that match TRBD1. The sequencing sample was made of naive T cells sorted from blood. This sequence originates from a man aged 50-60 years in good health. CDR3 in amino acids: CASSSRGQGVGEQYF. The CDR3 nucleotides are TGTGCCAGCAGCTCGCGAGGACAGGGAGTAGGCGAGCAGTACTTC.